These 25 T cell receptor beta chains originate from one sample sequenced in a study of beta chain features in type 1 diabetes. Overall study results and limits: Moderate but significant shortening of TCRB CDR3s was recorded in all four CD4+ subsets from Type 1 diabetes patients.

Which antigens these TCRs recognize remains unknown. What was sequenced were expressed TCRB transcripts, since all of the isolated RNA had been reverse transcribed. Sequencing used immunoSEQ multiplex PCR; TCRdb keeps in-frame clones, though not all of them. The sample has around 150,000 clones, just over 8% seen once. Sequenced: central memory CD4+ T cells from blood. These receptors were collected from a woman aged 18 to 35 with type 1 diabetes.

This clone was detected ten times or more. J is TRBJ2-1 and V is TRBV7-3, with D perhaps TRBD2 (6 bases). V lost 0 bases, J lost 6 bases, and 9 bases lay in between. The CDR3 covers 14 residues. Germline CDR1 reads SGHTA; CDR2 reads FQGTGA. The CDR3 sequence: CASSLTGLPNEQFF. The CDR3 DNA is TGTGCCAGCAGCTTAACGGGACTGCCCAATGAGCAGTTCTTC.

This chain connects TRBV28 to TRBJ2-1; TRBD1 might be the D (5 bases). CDR1 and CDR2 (germline): MDHEN, SYDVKM. This CDR3 comprises 12 residues. The V end was cut by 4 bases, the J end by 8 bases, with 9 bases between. CDR3 sequence: CASSSLQDEQFF. CDR3 nucleotides: TGTGCCAGCAGTTCCCTACAGGATGAGCAGTTCTTC.

The chain recombines TRBV5-1 with TRBJ2-3; 9 positions match TRBD2. The CDR3 covers 13 residues. The germline CDR1 and CDR2 sequences are SGHRS and YFSETQ. V lost 7 bases to trimming and J lost 6 bases; unmatched junction nucleotides: 6. CDR3 coding DNA: TGCGCCAGCGGAGCGGGAGGTTCGGATACGCAGTATTTT. Protein product: CASGAGGSDTQYF.

This chain connects TRBV5-4 to TRBJ1-1; D remains unclear. The CDR3 contains 13 residues. V was cut by 5 bases and J by 4 bases, with 12 bases left in between. CDR1 and CDR2 (germline): SGHNT, YYREEE (reference sequence). CDR3 DNA: TGTGCCAGCAGGAGGGCCGCGGCCACTGAAGCTTTCTTT. Translating it yields CASRRAAATEAFF.

This chain connects TRBV30 to TRBJ1-2; D unresolved. Trimming cost V 5 bases and J 6 bases, with 10 bases left between them. In germline, CDR1 is GTSNPN, CDR2 SVGIG (reference sequence). This CDR3 has 11 residues. CDR3 region: CAWSLADGYTF. CDR3 sequence (DNA): TGTGCCTGGTCCTTAGCTGATGGCTACACCTTC.

The J gene is TRBJ1-5, the V gene TRBV30; the D gene is possibly TRBD1 (6 bases). V lost 3 bases and J lost 7, with 13 bases in between. Germline CDR1 reads GTSNPN; CDR2 reads SVGIG (reference sequence). CDR3 size: 13 residues. The DNA of the CDR3 is TGTGCCTGGAGCACAGGGACGGGCCAGCCCCAGCATTTT. This codes for CAWSTGTGQPQHF.

This clone was observed a few times. J is TRBJ2-3 and V is TRBV6-6; a possible D gene is TRBD1 (5 bases). Germline assignment: CDR1 MNHNY and CDR2 SVGAGI (reference sequence). V lost 6 bases to trimming and J lost 2 bases, with 15 bases between them. There are 15 residues in the CDR3. The CDR3 region is CASSPGHLNTDTQYF. DNA for the CDR3: TGTGCCAGCAGCCCCGGACACCTTAACACAGATACGCAGTATTTT.

This rearrangement joins TRBV6-6 to TRBJ1-1, with D unresolved. In germline, CDR1 is MNHNY, CDR2 SVGAGI (reference sequence). V was cut by 2 bases and J by 0 bases, with 13 bases left in between. The CDR3 covers 16 residues. The CDR3: CASSYMRATMNTEAFF. As DNA, the CDR3 is TGTGCCAGCAGTTACATGAGGGCAACCATGAACACTGAAGCTTTCTTT.

This clone showed up just a few times. The chain uses TRBV14 and TRBJ1-1, with TRBD1 as a possible D gene (5 bases). The V end was cut by 3 bases, the J end by 1 base, with 12 bases between. The CDR3 sequence is 15 residues long. CDR1 SGHDN and CDR2 FVKESK come from the germline V gene. CDR3: CASSHIGHRNTEAFF. Written as DNA, the CDR3 is TGTGCCAGCAGCCACATAGGACATAGGAACACTGAAGCTTTCTTT.

This clone was picked up a small number of times. The chain uses TRBV11-3 and TRBJ2-3, with D hard to call. There are 15 residues in the CDR3. The V gene lost 2 bases and the J gene lost 2 bases, with 11 bases spanning the gap. CDR1 and CDR2 (germline): SGHNT, YENEEA. The CDR3 sequence: CASSLRRSVTDTQYF. The DNA for the CDR3 is TGTGCCAGCAGCTTAAGGCGGAGTGTCACAGATACGCAGTATTTT.

The chain joins TRBV5-1 to TRBJ2-1; 12 bases are a match to TRBD2. The CDR3 has 16 amino acids. V dropped 2 bases and J dropped 9; count of bases not matched to a gene: 9. The V gene's germline CDR1 is SGHRS and CDR2 YFSETQ. The CDR3 DNA sequence: TGCGCCAGCAGCTTACGTACTAGCGGGGGGTCGGTTGAGCAGTTCTTC. Translated: CASSLRTSGGSVEQFF. The full variable domain, its missing parts supplied by reference TRBV5-1 and TRBJ2-1, is KAGVTQTPRYLIKTRGQQVTLSCSPISGHRSVSWYQQTPGQGLQFLFEYFSETQRNKGNFPGRFSGRQFSNSRSEMNVSTLELGDSALYLCASSLRTSGGSVEQFFGPGTRLTVL.

The chain combines TRBV7-2 with TRBJ1-2; the match to TRBD1 covers 8 bases. The length of the CDR3 is 14 residues. Losses at the gene ends were 7 bases for V and 0 bases for J; bases not matched to a gene: 4. Germline V CDR1 and CDR2: SGHTA, FQGNSA. CDR3 in DNA: TGTGCCAGCACCGGACAGGGAGCTAACTATGGCTACACCTTC. Amino acid sequence: CASTGQGANYGYTF.

This clone came up a few times. V and J are TRBV11-2 and TRBJ2-3; possible D gene TRBD2, 5 bases. The CDR3 extends over 14 amino acids. The V end was cut by 1 base, the J end by 3 bases, with 8 bases between. Germline V lookup: CDR1 SGHAT, CDR2 FQNNGV. Written as DNA, the CDR3 is TGTGCCAGCAGCTTAGGGACTCAGACAGATACGCAGTATTTT. Its translation is CASSLGTQTDTQYF. Full variable domain (remainder filled in from reference TRBV11-2 and TRBJ2-3): EAGVAQSPRYKIIEKRQSVAFWCNPISGHATLYWYQQILGQGPKLLIQFQNNGVVDDSQLPKDRFSAERLKGVDSTLKIQPAKLEDSAVYLCASSLGTQTDTQYFGPGTRLTVL.

This clone was seen a few times. This chain connects TRBV28 to TRBJ1-2, with 7 bases matching TRBD1. J gave up 6 bases and V 6 bases, and 10 bases lay outside the gene matches. CDR3 size: 14 residues. Germline CDR1 is MDHEN and CDR2 is SYDVKM. The DNA for the CDR3 is TGTGCCAGCAGCTCAATACAGGGGTTACATGGCTACACCTTC. Protein product: CASSSIQGLHGYTF.

This clone was seen a handful of times. The V gene is TRBV29-1, the J gene TRBJ1-5; 8 positions match TRBD1. Looked up from germline, CDR1 is SQVTM and CDR2 is ANQGSEA. The CDR3 sequence is 12 residues long. The J segment lost 8 bases and the V segment lost 7 bases, leaving 7 bases of the junction unmatched. CDR3 nucleotide sequence: TGCAGCGCCAGGACAGGGAATGAGCCCCAGCATTTT. Translating it yields CSARTGNEPQHF. Filled out from reference TRBV29-1 and TRBJ1-5, the complete variable domain reads SAVISQKPSRDICQRGTSLTIQCQVDSQVTMMFWYRQQPGQSLTLIATANQGSEATYESGFVIDKFPISRPNLTFSTLTVSNMSPEDSSIYLCSARTGNEPQHFGDGTRLSIL.

The chain joins TRBV7-2 to TRBJ2-7, with D perhaps TRBD2 (6 bases). The CDR3 has 15 amino acids. Trimming pared 5 bases from V and 0 bases from J, leaving 14 bases between. CDR1 is SGHTA, CDR2 FQGNSA, per germline. The DNA for the CDR3 is TGTGCCAGCAGCCCCTCCCCGGGGGTCTCCTACGAGCAGTACTTC. Translation gives CASSPSPGVSYEQYF.

The chain employs TRBV7-9 and TRBJ1-5; no clear D gene. V was shortened by 7 bases and J by 5 bases, with 9 bases between the two germline ends. Germline CDR1 is SEHNR and CDR2 is FQNEAQ (reference sequence). This CDR3 region has 12 residues. In nucleotides, the CDR3 is TGTGCCAGCAACCGAGGCGATCAGCCCCAGCATTTT. This sequence encodes CASNRGDQPQHF.

This clone was counted only a few times. V and J are TRBV6-6 and TRBJ2-4; maybe TRBD1 (6 bases). The CDR3 runs to 16 residues. Trimming cost V 0 bases and J 0 bases, with 9 bases left between them. Germline V gives CDR1 MNHNY, CDR2 SVGAGI (reference sequence). CDR3 loop: CASSYSDSLAKNIQYF. Written as DNA, the CDR3 is TGTGCCAGCAGTTACTCGGACAGTCTAGCCAAAAACATTCAGTACTTC.

This clone was found a few times. V is TRBV5-1 and J is TRBJ2-1; D gene ambiguous. V gave up 3 bases and J gave up 5 bases, with 3 bases separating them. The CDR3 is 11 residues long. Germline CDR1 is SGHRS and CDR2 is YFSETQ. The chain's CDR3 is CASSSDNEQFF. Here the CDR3 DNA reads TGCGCCAGCAGCTCGGACAATGAGCAGTTCTTC.

The chain uses TRBV11-2 and TRBJ2-1; no firm D call. The CDR3 is 13 residues long. CDR1 and CDR2 from the germline V gene are SGHAT and FQNNGV. The V and J ends lost 5 bases and 7 bases respectively, with 12 bases between them. The CDR3 nucleotides read TGTGCCAGCAGCGCCCACCAGAGGAATGAGCAGTTCTTC. Amino acids: CASSAHQRNEQFF.

The chain is built from TRBV6-6 and TRBJ2-7, with D possibly being TRBD1 (5 bases). CDR3 length: 14 amino acids. In germline, CDR1 is MNHNY, CDR2 SVGAGI (reference sequence). Trimming shortened V by 6 bases and J by 2 bases, and 14 bases separated the two germline ends. In DNA form, the CDR3 reads TGTGCCAGCAGGCTCTCGAAGGGGACCTACGAGCAGTACTTC. It is translated as CASRLSKGTYEQYF.

CDR3 coding DNA: TGTGCCAGCAGCTCACAATTAGCGGGAGGGGGGGAGCAGTACTTC. As protein: CASSSQLAGGGEQYF. This chain joins TRBV28 and TRBJ2-7; TRBD2 matches at 11 bases. CDR3 length: 15 residues. CDR1 MDHEN and CDR2 SYDVKM come from the germline V gene. V was pared by 6 bases and J by 7 bases, with 11 bases of the junction left unmatched.

The V gene is TRBV10-3, the J gene TRBJ2-3, with TRBD2 matching over 7 bases. CDR1 and CDR2 (germline): ENHRY, SYGVKD. J was trimmed by 0 bases and V by 6 bases; bases with no gene match: 6. The CDR3 has 15 residues. CDR3: CAISPSSGSTDTQYF. For the CDR3, the DNA is TGTGCCATCAGCCCCTCTAGCGGTAGCACAGATACGCAGTATTTT.

This clone was picked up a small number of times. The chain links TRBV6-5 to TRBJ2-1; 10 bases agree with TRBD2. Germline V gene sequence: CDR1 MNHEY, CDR2 SVGAGI. The CDR3 contains 15 residues. V gave up 2 bases and J gave up 6 bases; unmatched junction bases: 4. CDR3 amino acids: CASSYPGLAANEQFF. The CDR3 DNA follows: TGTGCCAGCAGTTACCCCGGACTAGCGGCCAATGAGCAGTTCTTC.

The chain couples TRBV6-5 to TRBJ1-6; TRBD1 aligns across 7 bases. CDR3 size: 15 residues. Germline values: CDR1 MNHEY, CDR2 SVGAGI. The V and J ends lost 0 bases and 7 bases, in that order; junction bases with no gene match: 3. This CDR3 reads CASSYSTGLNSPLHF. DNA for the CDR3: TGTGCCAGCAGTTACTCGACAGGGTTGAATTCACCCCTCCACTTT.